This T cell receptor beta chain was recorded in a study of T cells in Graves' hyperthyroidism and ophthalmopathy. Overall study findings and caveats: Researchers found most expanded thyroid clonotypes above 0.001 in blood as well.

As for this clonotype: The antigen is undetermined. The junction does not match germline at one end; this may be a read error.

The CDR3 extends over 13 amino acids. Germline values: CDR1 PRHDT, CDR2 FYEKMQ (reference sequence). The source material, RNA transcripts, was used to amplify TCR beta CDR3 regions. The HTBI primer set served for first-round RT-PCR of the TCR CDR3. Via MiXCR, TCRdb re-called the multiplex PCR reads, giving one row per CDR3 protein. The table has nearly 600,000 distinct CDR3 sequences, approximately 14% seen once. The study enrolled patients aged 18 to 65 with newly diagnosed hyperthyroidism of under 2 months' duration. Lactation, pregnancy, other autoimmune disease or uncontrolled infection led to exclusion of patients.

The TCR sequence derives from a woman aged 25 to 39 with Graves' hyperthyroidism that later progressed to Graves' ophthalmopathy. The chain recombines TRBV13 with TRBJ1-1, with D possibly matching TRBD1 (5 bases). Sequencing was performed on blood. The CDR3: CASSLGRGTEALF. The CDR3 bases are TGTGCCAGCAGCTTAGGTCGGGGCACTGAAGCTCTCTTT.